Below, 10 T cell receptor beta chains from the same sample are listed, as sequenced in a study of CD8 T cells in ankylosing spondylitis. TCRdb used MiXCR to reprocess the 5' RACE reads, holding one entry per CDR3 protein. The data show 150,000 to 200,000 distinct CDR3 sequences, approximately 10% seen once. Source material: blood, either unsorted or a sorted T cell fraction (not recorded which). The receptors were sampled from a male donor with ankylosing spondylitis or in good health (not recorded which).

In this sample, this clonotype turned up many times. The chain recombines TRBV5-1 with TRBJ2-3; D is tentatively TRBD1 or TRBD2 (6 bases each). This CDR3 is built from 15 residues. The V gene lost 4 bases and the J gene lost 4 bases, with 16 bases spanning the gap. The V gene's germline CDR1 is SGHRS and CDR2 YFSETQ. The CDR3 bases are TGCGCCAGCAGCGGAGGGATACAGGGAGCAGATACGCAGTATTTT. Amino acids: CASSGGIQGADTQYF.

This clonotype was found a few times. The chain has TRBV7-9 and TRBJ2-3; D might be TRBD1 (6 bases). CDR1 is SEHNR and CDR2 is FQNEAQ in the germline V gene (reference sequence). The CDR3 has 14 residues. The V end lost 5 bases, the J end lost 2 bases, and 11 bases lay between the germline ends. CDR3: CASSRTDFTDTQYF. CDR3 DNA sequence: TGTGCCAGCAGCCGGACAGACTTCACAGATACGCAGTATTTT.

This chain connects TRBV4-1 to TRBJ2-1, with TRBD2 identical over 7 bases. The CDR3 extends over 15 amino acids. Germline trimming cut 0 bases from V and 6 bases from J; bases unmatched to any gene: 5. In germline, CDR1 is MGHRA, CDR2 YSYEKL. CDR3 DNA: TGCGCCAGCAGCCAAGACTTAGCGGGTCTCAATGAGCAGTTCTTC. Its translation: CASSQDLAGLNEQFF.

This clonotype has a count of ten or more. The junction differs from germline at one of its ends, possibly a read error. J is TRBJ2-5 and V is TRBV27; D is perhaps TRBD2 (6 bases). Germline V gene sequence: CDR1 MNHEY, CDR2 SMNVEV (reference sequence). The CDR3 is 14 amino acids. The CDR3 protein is CASSLGGSRETQYF. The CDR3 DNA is TGTGCCAGCAGTTTAGGAGGGAGTCGGGAGACCCAGTATTTC.

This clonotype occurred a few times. CDR3 DNA: TGTGCCAGCAGGAAAAGCCTTAGCGGGGAAAAGCAGTTCTTC. It translates to CASRKSLSGEKQFF. V gene TRBV27 combines with J gene TRBJ2-1; TRBD2 agrees at 8 bases. The CDR3 is made up of 14 amino acids. Germline V gene lookup returns CDR1 MNHEY and CDR2 SMNVEV (reference sequence). V lost 6 bases, J lost 11 bases, and 12 bases stayed unmatched.

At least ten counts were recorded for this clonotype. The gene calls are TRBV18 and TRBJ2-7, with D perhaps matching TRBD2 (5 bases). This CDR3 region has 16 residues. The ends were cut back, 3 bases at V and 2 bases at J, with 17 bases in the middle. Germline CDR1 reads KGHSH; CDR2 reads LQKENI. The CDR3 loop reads CASSPAVGSDPYEQYF. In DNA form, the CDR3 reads TGTGCCAGCTCACCGGCGGTGGGTAGCGATCCCTACGAGCAGTACTTC.

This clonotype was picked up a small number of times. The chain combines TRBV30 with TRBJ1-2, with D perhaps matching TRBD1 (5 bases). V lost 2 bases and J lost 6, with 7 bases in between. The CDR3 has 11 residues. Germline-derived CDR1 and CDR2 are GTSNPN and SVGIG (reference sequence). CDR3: CAWSRQNGYTF. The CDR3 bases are TGTGCCTGGAGTCGACAGAATGGCTACACCTTC. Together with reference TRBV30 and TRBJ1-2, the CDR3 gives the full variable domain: SQTIHQWPATLVQPVGSPLSLECTVEGTSNPNLYWYRQAAGRGLQLLFYSVGIGQISSEVPQNLSASRPQDRQFILSSKKLLLSDSGFYLCAWSRQNGYTFGSGTRLTVV.

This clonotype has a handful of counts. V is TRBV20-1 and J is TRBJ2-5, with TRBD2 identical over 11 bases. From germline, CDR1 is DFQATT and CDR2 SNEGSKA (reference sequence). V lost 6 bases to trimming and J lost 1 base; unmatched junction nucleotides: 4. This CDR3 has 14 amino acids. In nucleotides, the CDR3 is TGCAGTGCCCTGACTAGCGGGATCCAAGAGACCCAGTACTTC. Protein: CSALTSGIQETQYF.

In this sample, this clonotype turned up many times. CDR3 coding DNA: TGCAGCGTTGAACGACTCACCTCCTACAATGAGCAGTTCTTC. Residues: CSVERLTSYNEQFF. This rearrangement joins TRBV29-1 to TRBJ2-1; no reliable D call. The CDR3 has 14 residues. Germline V gives CDR1 SQVTM, CDR2 ANQGSEA. The ends were cut back, 2 bases at V and 0 bases at J, with 8 bases in the middle.

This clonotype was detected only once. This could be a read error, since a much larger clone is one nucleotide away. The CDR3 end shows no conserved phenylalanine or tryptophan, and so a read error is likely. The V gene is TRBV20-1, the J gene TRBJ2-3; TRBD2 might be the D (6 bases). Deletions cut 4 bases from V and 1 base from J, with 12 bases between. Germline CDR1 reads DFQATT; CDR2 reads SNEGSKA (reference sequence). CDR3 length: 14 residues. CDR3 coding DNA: TGCAGTGCTAATCAGCGGGTAGGCACAGATACGCAGTATATT. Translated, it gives CSANQRVGTDTQYI.